The TCR beta chain described here comes from a study of CD8 T cells in ankylosing spondylitis. Study results and limitations: Earlier authors reported some of these motif variants in reactive arthritis synovial fluid and blood. A motif in TCR beta, a set of 8 or 9 highly homologous variants, appeared characteristic of ankylosing spondylitis blood. With a CD8+ phenotype, disease-linked clones were relatively rare in peripheral blood. According to the report, clones linked to the disease were significantly enriched in matched synovial fluid samples taken from ankylosing spondylitis patients.

This clonotype has ten or more counts. Its target is unknown. Trimming stripped 0 bases from V and 4 bases from J, with 12 bases between. Per germline, CDR1 SQVTM and CDR2 ANQGSEA. This CDR3 has 14 residues. TCRdb independently ran MiXCR on the 5' RACE reads; one entry per CDR3 protein. Of 200,000 to 250,000 distinct CDR3 sequences listed, approximately 20% are singletons. The sample taken for sequencing was blood, either unsorted or a sorted T cell fraction (not recorded which). The TCR was taken from a male donor with ankylosing spondylitis. The chain uses TRBV29-1 and TRBJ1-2, with D possibly matching TRBD1 (6 bases). The CDR3 here is CSVEEQGPGYGYTF. The CDR3 DNA reads TGCAGCGTTGAAGAGCAGGGGCCGGGCTATGGCTACACCTTC. Based on the CDR3 plus reference TRBV29-1 and TRBJ1-2, the full variable domain is SAVISQKPSRDICQRGTSLTIQCQVDSQVTMMFWYRQQPGQSLTLIATANQGSEATYESGFVIDKFPISRPNLTFSTLTVSNMSPEDSSIYLCSVEEQGPGYGYTFGSGTRLTVV.